Shown below are 16 T cell receptor beta chains from a single sample sequenced in a study of blood T cell repertoires in COVID-19. The repertoire was sequenced with immunoSEQ multiplex PCR; TCRdb's copy has only in-frame clones and lacks some. The data hold approximately 300,000 clones, with roughly 90% observed a single time. Sequencing was performed on peripheral blood. Source of these receptors: a man aged 18-30 years who had recovered from COVID-19.

The chain couples TRBV30 to TRBJ1-1; D is unclear. CDR1 is GTSNPN and CDR2 is SVGIG in the germline V gene (reference sequence). This CDR3 region has 13 residues. Trimming stripped 2 bases from V and 0 bases from J, with 7 bases between. The CDR3 sequence is CAWSYYVNTEAFF. In nucleotides, the CDR3 is TGTGCCTGGAGTTACTATGTGAACACTGAAGCTTTCTTT.

This chain links TRBV5-6 with TRBJ1-2; no reliable D call. The germline CDR1 and CDR2 sequences are SGHDT and YYEEEE. The CDR3 totals 12 residues. Trimming took 4 bases from V and 8 from J, leaving 12 bases between them. In DNA form, the CDR3 reads TGTGCCAGCAGCGTCCAGGCGCCAGGCTACACCTTC. Its protein is CASSVQAPGYTF. Complete variable domain (other parts from reference TRBV5-6 and TRBJ1-2): DAGVTQSPTHLIKTRGQQVTLRCSPKSGHDTVSWYQQALGQGPQFIFQYYEEEERQRGNFPDRFSGHQFPNYSSELNVNALLLGDSALYLCASSVQAPGYTFGSGTRLTVV.

The sample holds one count of this clone. The CDR3 region has the DNA TGTGCCAGCAGTGAGATCCCCTCAGGGGTGGCTTTCTTT. Translated: CASSEIPSGVAFF. The chain recombines TRBV6-4 with TRBJ1-1; possibly TRBD1 for D (6 bases). CDR1 is MRHNA, CDR2 SNTAGT, per germline. Trimming left V 3 bases short and J 11 bases short, with 16 bases between. The CDR3 contains 13 residues.

The chain joins TRBV2 to TRBJ2-7; the D gene is possibly TRBD1 (6 bases). This CDR3 has 15 amino acids. V was shortened by 6 bases and J by 3 bases, with 18 bases between the two germline ends. Germline values: CDR1 SNHLY, CDR2 FYNNEI. The CDR3 reads CASSGDRADSYEQYF. The DNA of the CDR3 is TGTGCCAGCAGCGGAGACCGCGCGGACAGCTACGAGCAGTACTTC.

The V gene is TRBV7-3, the J gene TRBJ2-1; possible D gene TRBD1, 5 bases. The germline V and J ends were trimmed by 7 bases and 4 bases, with 11 bases remaining between them. The CDR3 extends over 13 amino acids. The germline V gene encodes CDR1 SGHTA and CDR2 FQGTGA. The chain's CDR3 is CASKVRAYNEQFF. CDR3 DNA: TGTGCCAGCAAGGTCAGGGCTTACAATGAGCAGTTCTTC. Combining the CDR3 with reference TRBV7-3 and TRBJ2-1 gives the whole variable domain GAGVSQTPSNKVTEKGKYVELRCDPISGHTALYWYRQSLGQGPEFLIYFQGTGAADDSGLPNDRFFAVRPEGSVSTLKIQRTERGDSAVYLCASKVRAYNEQFFGPGTRLTVL.

This rearrangement joins TRBV2 to TRBJ2-7, with 8 bases lining up with TRBD1. The J segment lost 3 bases and the V segment lost 6 bases, leaving 4 bases of the junction unmatched. CDR3 length equals 13 residues. CDR1 is SNHLY and CDR2 is FYNNEI in the germline V gene. The CDR3 DNA reads TGTGCCAGCAGAGGACAGGGAGGCTACGAGCAGTACTTC. Translating gives CASRGQGGYEQYF.

In its sample, this clone was seen once. The genes are TRBV10-1 and TRBJ2-1; weak D call: TRBD1 (5 bases). The V gene's germline CDR1 is WNHNN and CDR2 SYGVQD (reference sequence). The V end was cut by 0 bases, the J end by 8 bases, with 20 bases between. The CDR3 loop spans 17 amino acids. DNA of the CDR3: TGCGCCAGCAGTGAGTCAGTATACGAACTGGGGCAGGATGAGCAGTTCTTC. Translating it yields CASSESVYELGQDEQFF.

This chain joins TRBV5-6 and TRBJ1-5; a weak D match, TRBD1 (5 bases). The CDR3 is 13 amino acids. Germline CDR1 SGHDT, CDR2 YYEEEE. Trimming took 4 bases from V and 5 from J, leaving 10 bases between them. Here the CDR3 DNA reads TGTGCCAGCAGCCTGGGGGGGGATCAGCCCCAGCATTTT. It codes for CASSLGGDQPQHF. The full variable domain, with the rest looked up from reference TRBV5-6 and TRBJ1-5, is DAGVTQSPTHLIKTRGQQVTLRCSPKSGHDTVSWYQQALGQGPQFIFQYYEEEERQRGNFPDRFSGHQFPNYSSELNVNALLLGDSALYLCASSLGGDQPQHFGDGTRLSIL.

A remark on this clone: Other DNA sequences in the same sample also yield this CDR3. The CDR3 coding sequence is TGCGCCAGCAGCTTAGGAGCGGGGGCTCTCACAGATACGCAGTATTTT. This encodes CASSLGAGALTDTQYF. The gene calls are TRBV5-1 and TRBJ2-3; TRBD2 agrees at 8 bases. Germline V gene lookup returns CDR1 SGHRS and CDR2 YFSETQ. The CDR3 contains 16 residues. The trim removed 2 bases at V and 2 bases at J, leaving 7 bases unmatched.

The rearrangement links TRBV5-1 to TRBJ2-1, with TRBD2 matching 10 bases. CDR3 length: 18 amino acids. The ends lost 4 bases at V and 6 bases at J; junction bases unmatched: 16. Per the germline V gene, CDR1 is SGHRS and CDR2 is YFSETQ. This CDR3 is CASSPNRLAGPPANEQFF. The DNA for the CDR3 is TGCGCCAGCAGCCCAAATCGACTAGCGGGCCCCCCAGCCAATGAGCAGTTCTTC. Full variable domain (rest looked up from reference TRBV5-1 and TRBJ2-1): KAGVTQTPRYLIKTRGQQVTLSCSPISGHRSVSWYQQTPGQGLQFLFEYFSETQRNKGNFPGRFSGRQFSNSRSEMNVSTLELGDSALYLCASSPNRLAGPPANEQFFGPGTRLTVL.

The rearrangement links TRBV4-3 to TRBJ2-5; 14 nucleotides match TRBD2. Trimming took 5 bases from V and 2 from J; bases not matched to a gene: 4. The CDR3 totals 16 residues. Germline CDR1 and CDR2: LGHNA and YSLEER. This CDR3 is CASSSGLAGGQETQYF. As DNA, the CDR3 is TGCGCCAGCAGCTCTGGACTAGCGGGGGGACAAGAGACCCAGTACTTC.

The chain carries TRBV24-1 and TRBJ2-1; the D gene is possibly TRBD1 (6 bases). This CDR3 is 14 amino acids long. Trimming took off 4 bases at V and 6 bases at J, with 12 bases between the two ends. Germline V gene sequence: CDR1 KGHDR, CDR2 SFDVKD. CDR3 protein: CATSDPGQRNEQFF. DNA for the CDR3: TGTGCCACCAGTGACCCTGGACAGCGCAATGAGCAGTTCTTC.

The V gene is TRBV11-3, the J gene TRBJ2-1; no definite D call. The CDR3 is 12 amino acids. V was clipped by 5 bases and J by 9 bases, with 11 bases between them. The germline V gene has CDR1 SGHNT and CDR2 YENEEA. The DNA for the CDR3 is TGTGCCAGCAGCCCCCGTTCTTCTGAGCAGTTCTTC. Encoded protein: CASSPRSSEQFF.

The chain has TRBV4-1 and TRBJ2-7; weak D call: TRBD2 (6 bases). The CDR3 sequence is 15 residues long. Deletions cut 0 bases from V and 1 base from J, with 10 bases between. Per the germline V gene, CDR1 is MGHRA and CDR2 is YSYEKL. As DNA, the CDR3 is TGCGCCAGCAGCCAAGATCCGGGGGAGTCCTACGAGCAGTACTTC. It codes for CASSQDPGESYEQYF.

The rearrangement uses TRBV18 and TRBJ1-5; unclear D gene. Between the trimmed V and J ends, which lost 6 bases and 0 bases, there was a span of 9 bases. Germline V lookup: CDR1 KGHSH, CDR2 LQKENI. This CDR3 contains 14 residues. CDR3 nucleotide sequence: TGTGCCAGCTCGCCTCAGGATAGCAATCAGCCCCAGCATTTT. This translates into CASSPQDSNQPQHF.

The rearrangement joins TRBV15 to TRBJ2-5; 9 positions agree with TRBD2. Per germline, CDR1 LNHNV and CDR2 YYDKDF (reference sequence). The CDR3 covers 17 residues. After removal of 0 bases from V and 5 bases from J, the junction contained 10 bases not matched to a gene. The CDR3 bases are TGTGCCACCAGCAGAGATATTCTAGCGGGGCTTCGGGAGACCCAGTACTTC. This translates into CATSRDILAGLRETQYF.